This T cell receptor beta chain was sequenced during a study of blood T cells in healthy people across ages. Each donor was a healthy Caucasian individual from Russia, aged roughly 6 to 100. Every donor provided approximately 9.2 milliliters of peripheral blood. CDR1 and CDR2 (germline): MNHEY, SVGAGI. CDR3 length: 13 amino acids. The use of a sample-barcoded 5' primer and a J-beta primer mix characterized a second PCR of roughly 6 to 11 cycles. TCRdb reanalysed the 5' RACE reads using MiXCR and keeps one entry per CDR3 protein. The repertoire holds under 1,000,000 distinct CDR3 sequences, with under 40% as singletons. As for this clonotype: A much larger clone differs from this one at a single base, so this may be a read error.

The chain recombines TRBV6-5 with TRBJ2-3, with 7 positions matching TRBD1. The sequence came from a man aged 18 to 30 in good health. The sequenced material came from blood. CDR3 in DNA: TGTGCCAGCAGTTACCAGGGGACAGATGCGCAGTATTTT. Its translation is CASSYQGTDAQYF.